These 24 T cell receptor beta chains share one sample of origin, sequenced in a study of cytomegalovirus exposure and HLA in healthy donors. 60 Vbeta and 13 Jbeta primers were used in PCR. Profiling relied on immunoSEQ multiplex PCR, and the TCRdb table lists in-frame clones only, not all of them. This sample has about 190,000 clones, with 75% to 90% found just once. The material sequenced was PBMCs. These receptors came from a woman in her fifties or sixties in good health and CMV-seropositive.

Only one count was recorded for this clone. The genes are TRBV19 and TRBJ1-5; 11 bases are shared with TRBD1. Trimming cost V 6 bases and J 5 bases; bases outside gene matches: 3. From germline, CDR1 is LNHDA and CDR2 SQIVND (reference sequence). This CDR3 comprises 14 residues. CDR3 coding DNA: TGTGCCAGTAGACCGGGACAGGGGGATCAGCCCCAGCATTTT. Translated: CASRPGQGDQPQHF.

DNA for the CDR3: TGTGCCAGCAGTCCCGGACCGGGGAGCCCCCAGTACTTC. Amino acid sequence: CASSPGPGSPQYF. The gene calls are TRBV2 and TRBJ2-5; weak D call: TRBD2 (5 bases). The CDR3 totals 13 residues. Deletions cut 5 bases from V and 9 bases from J, with 16 bases between. Per germline, CDR1 SNHLY and CDR2 FYNNEI.

V and J are TRBV11-2 and TRBJ2-1, with 7 nucleotides matching TRBD2. Germline V lookup: CDR1 SGHAT, CDR2 FQNNGV. This CDR3 spans 15 amino acids. The V segment lost 2 bases and the J segment 5 bases; nucleotides outside the gene matches: 6. CDR3 nucleotide sequence: TGTGCCAGCAGCTTATTTCCTAGCGGAGACAATGAGCAGTTCTTC. It encodes CASSLFPSGDNEQFF.

This rearrangement joins TRBV28 to TRBJ1-4, with D possibly matching TRBD1 (6 bases). The CDR3 extends over 15 amino acids. Germline lookup yields CDR1 MDHEN and CDR2 SYDVKM. V lost 6 bases to trimming and J lost 5 bases, with 16 bases between them. CDR3 DNA: TGTGCCAGCAGCCGACCGGGACAAGGGAATGAAAAACTGTTTTTT. This translates into CASSRPGQGNEKLFF.

The rearrangement links TRBV6-5 to TRBJ2-7; the match to TRBD1 covers 7 bases. This CDR3 region has 15 residues. The junction had 9 bases not matched to a gene; V was cut back by 4 bases and J by 3 bases. Germline V CDR1 and CDR2: MNHEY, SVGAGI. The CDR3 reads CASSFATGQGYEQYF. The CDR3 DNA is TGTGCCAGCAGTTTCGCGACAGGGCAGGGCTACGAGCAGTACTTC.

This clone was recorded a few times. This sequence joins TRBV7-2 and TRBJ2-5; 7 nucleotides align to TRBD1. The assigned J gene may be wrong: the sequence end matches TRBJ2-7 better. Germline V gene lookup returns CDR1 SGHTA and CDR2 FQGNSA. This CDR3 spans 14 amino acids. The CDR3 nucleotides are TGTGCCAGCAGCTCAGCCCAGGGGGCCTACGAGCAGTACTTC. It encodes CASSSAQGAYEQYF.

The V call is TRBV2, the J call TRBJ2-5; 7 positions match TRBD1. The CDR3 extends over 13 amino acids. V was clipped by 4 bases and J by 5 bases; unmatched bases: 4. Per the germline V gene, CDR1 is SNHLY and CDR2 is FYNNEI. The CDR3 region is CASSGGGRETQYF. The DNA of the CDR3 is TGTGCCAGCAGTGGAGGGGGCCGGGAGACCCAGTACTTC. Full variable domain (outside the CDR3, taken from reference TRBV2 and TRBJ2-5): EPEVTQTPSHQVTQMGQEVILRCVPISNHLYFYWYRQILGQKVEFLVSFYNNEISEKSEIFDDQFSVERPDGSNFTLKIRSTKLEDSAMYFCASSGGGRETQYFGPGTRLLVL.

V is TRBV5-4 and J is TRBJ2-5, with D tentatively TRBD2 (5 bases). The CDR3 has 14 residues. Germline assignment: CDR1 SGHNT and CDR2 YYREEE (reference sequence). V lost 4 bases, J lost 5 bases, and 15 bases lay in between. The CDR3 spells CASSPSGTYETQYF. Written as DNA, the CDR3 is TGTGCCAGCAGCCCGAGCGGAACCTATGAGACCCAGTACTTC. Variable domain in full (rest from reference TRBV5-4 and TRBJ2-5): ETGVTQSPTHLIKTRGQQVTLRCSSQSGHNTVSWYQQALGQGPQFIFQYYREEENGRGNFPPRFSGLQFPNYSSELNVNALELDDSALYLCASSPSGTYETQYFGPGTRLLVL.

This chain links TRBV6-1 with TRBJ1-5; D ambiguous. The germline V gene encodes CDR1 MNHNS and CDR2 SASEGT. The CDR3 loop spans 16 amino acids. V shed 4 bases and J shed 6 bases, with 19 bases lying between them. CDR3 sequence reads: CASSGTAVMPGQPQHF. In DNA form, the CDR3 reads TGTGCCAGCAGTGGGACTGCGGTCATGCCCGGTCAGCCCCAGCATTTT.

The J gene is TRBJ1-6, the V gene TRBV2; 8 bases map to TRBD1. CDR1 is SNHLY, CDR2 FYNNEI, per germline. CDR3 length: 14 residues. The V gene end was trimmed by 3 bases and the J gene end by 8 bases; junction bases not matched to a gene: 3. The CDR3 region has the DNA TGTGCCAGCAGTGAGAGACAGGGGTATTCACCCCTCCACTTT. Protein sequence: CASSERQGYSPLHF.

The V and J genes are TRBV10-3 and TRBJ1-1; the match to TRBD1 covers 7 bases. With 2 bases clipped from V and 0 bases from J, the junction kept 3 bases outside the gene matches. The germline V gene encodes CDR1 ENHRY and CDR2 SYGVKD. The CDR3 is made up of 15 amino acids. The CDR3: CAISEVGGLNTEAFF. CDR3 bases: TGTGCCATCAGTGAGGTAGGGGGCTTGAACACTGAAGCTTTCTTT.

The chain joins TRBV10-1 to TRBJ2-5; 10 positions match TRBD1. CDR1 and CDR2 (germline): WNHNN, SYGVQD (reference sequence). The CDR3 covers 15 residues. J lost 5 bases, V lost 5 bases, and 8 bases had no gene match. CDR3 nucleotides: TGCGCCAGCAGTCCCGGGACAGGGGTTTTGGAGACCCAGTACTTC. As protein: CASSPGTGVLETQYF.

The V and J genes are TRBV7-9 and TRBJ1-2; 9 bases match TRBD1. Germline values: CDR1 SEHNR, CDR2 FQNEAQ (reference sequence). This CDR3 has 18 residues. V lost 3 bases to trimming and J lost 0 bases; unmatched junction nucleotides: 11. In nucleotides, the CDR3 is TGTGCCAGCAGCTTTACTATCGGGACAGGGATTCCTAACTATGGCTACACCTTC. Translated, it gives CASSFTIGTGIPNYGYTF.

The chain is built from TRBV6-5 and TRBJ2-1, with TRBD1 matching 8 bases. The CDR3 runs to 15 residues. Germline CDR1 is MNHEY and CDR2 is SVGAGI. J lost 4 bases, V lost 6 bases, and 8 bases had no gene match. CDR3: CASSPRDRLYNEQFF. The CDR3 DNA reads as TGTGCCAGCAGCCCCCGGGACAGGCTGTACAATGAGCAGTTCTTC.

The V gene is TRBV18, the J gene TRBJ2-4; 9 nucleotides agree with TRBD1. The CDR3 totals 15 residues. The germline V gene has CDR1 KGHSH and CDR2 LQKENI. V shed 5 bases, J shed 3 bases, and the junction held 5 bases outside the gene matches. CDR3 amino acids: CASSTRTGDKNIQYF. The CDR3 DNA reads as TGTGCCAGCTCAACGCGGACAGGGGACAAAAACATTCAGTACTTC.

The chain links TRBV10-3 to TRBJ1-2; possibly TRBD1 for D (5 bases). V gave up 7 bases and J gave up 5 bases, with 17 bases separating them. Germline loops: CDR1 ENHRY, CDR2 SYGVKD. The CDR3 extends over 14 amino acids. In nucleotides, the CDR3 is TGTGCCATCACCGGGGGAGGGACGGTTTATGGCTACACCTTC. Translating it yields CAITGGGTVYGYTF.

V gene TRBV25-1 combines with J gene TRBJ1-2, with 8 bases fitting TRBD1. V shed 5 bases and J 11 bases; nucleotides not matched to a gene: 10. The CDR3 consists of 13 residues. Germline V CDR1 and CDR2: MGHDK, SYGVNS. The CDR3 region is CASSIGQGLGYTF. The CDR3 bases are TGTGCCAGCAGTATCGGACAGGGCCTGGGGTACACCTTC.

The genes are TRBV11-2 and TRBJ1-1; 12 bases fit TRBD1. CDR1 is SGHAT, CDR2 FQNNGV, per germline. V lost 1 base, J lost 5 bases, and 8 bases stayed unmatched. The CDR3 covers 17 residues. The CDR3 reads CASSLVSGQGARTEAFF. The CDR3 DNA reads TGTGCCAGCAGCTTAGTATCGGGACAGGGGGCGAGGACTGAAGCTTTCTTT.

The chain combines TRBV5-1 with TRBJ2-7; D perhaps matches TRBD1 (6 bases). Looked up from germline, CDR1 is SGHRS and CDR2 is YFSETQ. V was shortened by 3 bases and J by 3 bases, with 13 bases between the two germline ends. The CDR3 contains 14 residues. CDR3 region: CASSSGQIFYEQYF. In DNA form, the CDR3 reads TGCGCCAGCAGCTCCGGACAGATCTTCTACGAGCAGTACTTC.

The chain uses TRBV4-1 and TRBJ2-3; TRBD2 matches 9 bases. This CDR3 spans 14 amino acids. The V segment lost 0 bases and the J segment 7 bases; nucleotides outside the gene matches: 2. Per germline, CDR1 MGHRA and CDR2 YSYEKL. The CDR3 loop reads CASSQELAGYTQYF. Here the CDR3 DNA reads TGCGCCAGCAGCCAAGAGCTAGCGGGGTATACGCAGTATTTT.

V and J are TRBV27 and TRBJ2-5, with D unclear. CDR3 length equals 14 residues. V lost 2 bases, J lost 2 bases, and 9 bases lay in between. The V gene's germline CDR1 is MNHEY and CDR2 SMNVEV (reference sequence). This chain's CDR3 is CASSLESPQETQYF. The CDR3 nucleotides are TGTGCCAGCAGTTTAGAAAGCCCTCAAGAGACCCAGTACTTC.

The DNA of the CDR3 is TGTGCCAGCAGCCTACAGGGGGCGGGAGGCTACACCTTC. It encodes CASSLQGAGGYTF. The chain recombines TRBV6-5 with TRBJ1-2; 9 bases map to TRBD1. V shed 6 bases, J shed 8 bases, and the junction held 7 bases outside the gene matches. The V gene's germline CDR1 is MNHEY and CDR2 SVGAGI. CDR3 length: 13 residues.

The rearrangement uses TRBV5-1 and TRBJ1-6; a weak D match, TRBD1 (6 bases). V lost 4 bases, J lost 8 bases, and 10 bases lay in between. The CDR3 runs 13 residues. The V gene's germline CDR1 is SGHRS and CDR2 YFSETQ. As DNA, the CDR3 is TGCGCCAGCAGCCTCCGGACAGATTCACCCCTCCACTTT. Translated, it gives CASSLRTDSPLHF. The full variable domain, in which reference TRBV5-1 and TRBJ1-6 provide the parts outside the CDR3, is KAGVTQTPRYLIKTRGQQVTLSCSPISGHRSVSWYQQTPGQGLQFLFEYFSETQRNKGNFPGRFSGRQFSNSRSEMNVSTLELGDSALYLCASSLRTDSPLHFGNGTRLTVT.

The chain carries TRBV5-4 and TRBJ1-4, with TRBD1 as a possible D gene (5 bases). Looked up from germline, CDR1 is SGHNT and CDR2 is YYREEE (reference sequence). V gave up 4 bases and J gave up 7 bases, with 20 bases separating them. The CDR3 spans 16 residues. The CDR3 here is CASSSGRGQEGEKLFF. The DNA of the CDR3 is TGTGCCAGCAGCAGCGGGAGGGGTCAGGAGGGTGAAAAACTGTTTTTT. The variable domain in full, with the rest retrieved from reference TRBV5-4 and TRBJ1-4, is ETGVTQSPTHLIKTRGQQVTLRCSSQSGHNTVSWYQQALGQGPQFIFQYYREEENGRGNFPPRFSGLQFPNYSSELNVNALELDDSALYLCASSSGRGQEGEKLFFGSGTQLSVL.